This T cell receptor (beta chain) was observed in a study of T-cell memory formation after mild COVID-19. Looking at the study overall: Largely donor-specific TCR clusters were found. Study conclusions and caveats: Later expanders leaned toward CD4+, whereas clones contracting from day 15 to 85 were balanced CD4/CD8. Memory cells collected pre-infection included some clones that later responded, suggesting cross-reactive memory joined.

Worth noting for this clonotype: What it recognizes is unknown.

TCRdb re-called the 5' RACE reads with MiXCR, one entry per CDR3 protein. The table has a few hundred thousand distinct CDR3 sequences, roughly 25% seen once. V lost 4 bases and J 2 bases, leaving 15 bases between the germline ends. Germline CDR1 reads LGHDT; CDR2 reads YNNKEL (reference sequence). The CDR3 length is 15 residues. The gene calls are TRBV3-1 and TRBJ2-7; possible D gene TRBD2, 5 bases. The TCR originated in an adult woman who had mild COVID-19 (a few samples of this study predate the infection). Cell type and time point are not known. The sample consisted of PBMCs or a T cell subset sorted from them (not recorded which). For the CDR3, the DNA is TGTGCCAGCAGCCCTGCTTCGAGCGGTGCCTACGAGCAGTACTTC. As protein: CASSPASSGAYEQYF.